The 27 T cell receptor beta chains listed next were all sequenced from one sample in a study of blood T cell repertoires in COVID-19. Only in-frame clones appear in the TCRdb table, and some are missing; sequencing was by immunoSEQ multiplex PCR. Among around 99,000 clones listed, about 78% were seen once. Sequencing used peripheral blood. The origin of the receptors is a man aged 45-65 years who had recovered from COVID-19.

This clone showed up just a few times. V is TRBV19 and J is TRBJ1-1; 10 nucleotides agree with TRBD1. Losses at the gene ends were 4 bases for V and 5 bases for J; bases not matched to a gene: 7. The V gene's germline CDR1 is LNHDA and CDR2 SQIVND (reference sequence). The CDR3 loop spans 15 amino acids. CDR3 bases: TGTGCCAGTAGTAGCAGACAGGGGGCAGTGACTGAAGCTTTCTTT. It is translated as CASSSRQGAVTEAFF. Combining the CDR3 with reference TRBV19 and TRBJ1-1 gives the whole variable domain DGGITQSPKYLFRKEGQNVTLSCEQNLNHDAMYWYRQDPGQGLRLIYYSQIVNDFQKGDIAEGYSVSREKKESFPLTVTSAQKNPTAFYLCASSSRQGAVTEAFFGQGTRLTVV.

This sequence joins TRBV18 and TRBJ2-6, with D hard to call. The germline gives CDR1 KGHSH, CDR2 LQKENI. Trimming took off 2 bases at V and 2 bases at J, with 10 bases between the two ends. The CDR3 loop spans 16 amino acids. For the CDR3, the DNA is TGTGCCAGCTCACCAACGCGAGGTGCTGGGGCCAACGTCCTGACTTTC. Protein: CASSPTRGAGANVLTF.

This clone was observed a single time. The genes are TRBV28 and TRBJ1-5, with D perhaps matching TRBD1 (5 bases). Germline V gives CDR1 MDHEN, CDR2 SYDVKM. Trimming removed 4 bases at V and 6 bases at J, with 19 bases between. This CDR3 comprises 16 residues. The CDR3 nucleotides are TGTGCCAGCAGTTCGGGGGTGGGAAATGCTGTTCAGCCCCAGCATTTT. It specifies CASSSGVGNAVQPQHF.

The rearrangement uses TRBV2 and TRBJ2-5; TRBD2 might be the D (6 bases). The length of the CDR3 is 10 residues. Germline CDR1 SNHLY, CDR2 FYNNEI. V shed 8 bases and J shed 8 bases, with 9 bases lying between them. In DNA, the CDR3 is TGTGCCAGCGGCGGGGCCACCCAGTACTTC. Amino acid sequence: CASGGATQYF.

This chain's CDR3 is CASSPRTDLYEAFF. Here the CDR3 DNA reads TGTGCCAGCAGCCCCCGGACAGACCTTTATGAAGCTTTCTTT. This rearrangement joins TRBV7-8 to TRBJ1-1; maybe TRBD1 (6 bases). Germline V gene lookup returns CDR1 SGHVS and CDR2 FQNEAQ. This CDR3 contains 14 residues. Trimming removed 5 bases at V and 7 bases at J, with 17 bases between.

The rearrangement joins TRBV3-1 (or the pseudogene TRBV3-2) to TRBJ1-2; the D gene is possibly TRBD1 (6 bases). The CDR3 extends over 14 amino acids. V lost 2 bases to trimming and J lost 10 bases, with 17 bases between them. CDR1 and CDR2 (germline): LGHDT, YNNKEL (reference sequence). Here the CDR3 reads CASSQNSEAGAYTF. In nucleotides, the CDR3 is TGTGCCAGCAGCCAAAATTCAGAGGCAGGGGCCTACACCTTC.

This clone was counted only a few times. This rearrangement joins TRBV7-9 to TRBJ2-7; weak D call: TRBD1 (5 bases). Germline-derived CDR1 and CDR2 are SEHNR and FQNEAQ (reference sequence). Trimming took 1 base from V and 3 from J, leaving 10 bases between them. There are 14 residues in the CDR3. In nucleotides, the CDR3 is TGTGCCAGCAGCTTAGGCAGGGCCCTCTACGAGCAGTACTTC. It codes for CASSLGRALYEQYF.

A few counts support this clone. The chain has TRBV10-3 and TRBJ1-2; D might be TRBD1 (5 bases). The CDR3 loop spans 13 amino acids. The V end was cut by 7 bases, the J end by 2 bases, with 11 bases between. Germline-derived CDR1 and CDR2 are ENHRY and SYGVKD. The CDR3 DNA reads as TGTGCCATCAATAAGGGGCAAAACTATGGCTACACCTTC. This encodes CAINKGQNYGYTF.

The V gene is TRBV10-1, the J gene TRBJ2-1; 9 bases map to TRBD2. Per germline, CDR1 WNHNN and CDR2 SYGVQD (reference sequence). CDR3 size: 15 residues. V dropped 3 bases and J dropped 4; count of bases not matched to a gene: 4. In DNA, the CDR3 is TGCGCCAGCAGTGAAATAGCGGGAGAATACAATGAGCAGTTCTTC. This sequence encodes CASSEIAGEYNEQFF.

The chain has TRBV14 and TRBJ2-7, with 7 bases aligning to TRBD1. The CDR3 runs to 12 residues. In germline, CDR1 is SGHDN, CDR2 FVKESK. Unmatched junction bases numbered 2, after V lost 4 bases and J lost 5 bases. This CDR3 reads CASSRDSHEQYF. The DNA for the CDR3 is TGTGCCAGCAGCCGGGACAGCCACGAGCAGTACTTC.

The J gene is TRBJ1-2, the V gene TRBV19, with TRBD1 as a possible D gene (5 bases). Per germline, CDR1 LNHDA and CDR2 SQIVND (reference sequence). The CDR3 length is 13 residues. Trimming shortened V by 1 base and J by 4 bases, and 7 bases separated the two germline ends. CDR3 region: CASSIGTSYGYTF. The CDR3 nucleotides read TGTGCCAGTAGTATAGGGACAAGCTATGGCTACACCTTC. Using reference TRBV19 and TRBJ1-2 for the parts outside the CDR3, the full variable domain is DGGITQSPKYLFRKEGQNVTLSCEQNLNHDAMYWYRQDPGQGLRLIYYSQIVNDFQKGDIAEGYSVSREKKESFPLTVTSAQKNPTAFYLCASSIGTSYGYTFGSGTRLTVV.

The chain couples TRBV27 to TRBJ1-5, with D possibly matching TRBD1 (5 bases). The CDR3 contains 13 residues. Germline V lookup: CDR1 MNHEY, CDR2 SMNVEV (reference sequence). The germline V and J ends were trimmed by 4 bases and 7 bases, with 11 bases remaining between them. CDR3 in amino acids: CASSSRGEQPQHF. CDR3 nucleotide sequence: TGTGCCAGCAGTTCTAGGGGTGAGCAGCCCCAGCATTTT.

This clone was found a few times. The chain couples TRBV3-1 (or the pseudogene TRBV3-2) to TRBJ1-1; 11 bases are shared with TRBD1. The CDR3 is 14 residues long. The V segment lost 5 bases and the J segment 7 bases; nucleotides outside the gene matches: 6. Looked up from germline, CDR1 is LGHDT and CDR2 is YNNKEL (reference sequence). CDR3 bases: TGTGCCAGCAGCTCCGGGACAGGGGGAATTGAAGCTTTCTTT. It is translated as CASSSGTGGIEAFF.

The V and J genes are TRBV12-3 or TRBV12-4 and TRBJ1-1, with D possibly being TRBD1 (6 bases). The CDR3 covers 13 residues. The V and J ends lost 5 bases and 7 bases respectively, with 14 bases between them. CDR3 protein: CASSRLGGGEAFF. CDR3 nucleotides: TGTGCCAGCAGTCGCTTGGGAGGGGGTGAAGCTTTCTTT.

The gene calls are TRBV5-1 and TRBJ1-2, with 7 bases fitting TRBD1. V shed 5 bases, J shed 13 bases, and the junction held 17 bases outside the gene matches. The CDR3 is 14 residues long. Germline loops: CDR1 SGHRS, CDR2 YFSETQ. CDR3 DNA: TGCGCCAGCAGATTACCTGGGGACAGCCAGCCCTGCACCTTC. This sequence encodes CASRLPGDSQPCTF. The full variable domain, completed using reference TRBV5-1 and TRBJ1-2, is KAGVTQTPRYLIKTRGQQVTLSCSPISGHRSVSWYQQTPGQGLQFLFEYFSETQRNKGNFPGRFSGRQFSNSRSEMNVSTLELGDSALYLCASRLPGDSQPCTFGSGTRLTVV.

This clone was observed a few times. The V gene is TRBV18, the J gene TRBJ1-2; a possible D gene is TRBD1 (5 bases). From germline, CDR1 is KGHSH and CDR2 LQKENI. Trimming removed 2 bases from V and 4 bases from J, with 20 bases in between. The CDR3 length is 17 residues. CDR3 loop: CASSPMGRAKTVYGYTF. In nucleotides, the CDR3 is TGTGCCAGCTCACCAATGGGCAGGGCGAAAACGGTCTATGGCTACACCTTC. The full variable domain, completed using reference TRBV18 and TRBJ1-2, is NAGVMQNPRHLVRRRGQEARLRCSPMKGHSHVYWYRQLPEEGLKFMVYLQKENIIDESGMPKERFSAEFPKEGPSILRIQQVVRGDSAAYFCASSPMGRAKTVYGYTFGSGTRLTVV.

The rearrangement joins TRBV5-1 to TRBJ2-3; 10 bases match TRBD2. Germline V lookup: CDR1 SGHRS, CDR2 YFSETQ. This CDR3 has 16 residues. V dropped 0 bases and J dropped 4; count of bases not matched to a gene: 5. The CDR3 loop reads CASSLASSGSPDTQYF. The CDR3 DNA follows: TGCGCCAGCAGCTTGGCTTCTAGCGGGAGCCCAGATACGCAGTATTTT.

The chain has TRBV3-1 (or the pseudogene TRBV3-2) and TRBJ2-7; D call uncertain. The germline V gene has CDR1 LGHDT and CDR2 YNNKEL (reference sequence). Trimming shortened V by 4 bases and J by 3 bases, and 10 bases separated the two germline ends. The CDR3 length is 13 residues. CDR3 residues: CASSRTTYYEQYF. CDR3 sequence (DNA): TGTGCCAGCAGCCGCACGACTTACTACGAGCAGTACTTC.

V usage is TRBV7-8 and J usage is TRBJ2-6; 7 bases line up with TRBD1. The ends lost 5 bases at V and 0 bases at J; junction bases unmatched: 7. The germline V gene encodes CDR1 SGHVS and CDR2 FQNEAQ. There are 17 residues in the CDR3. The DNA of the CDR3 is TGTGCCAGCAGCACGCAGACAGGGCCCTCTGGGGCCAACGTCCTGACTTTC. Its protein product is CASSTQTGPSGANVLTF.

The chain joins TRBV29-1 to TRBJ2-5; D perhaps matches TRBD2 (6 bases). This CDR3 is 13 amino acids long. Trimming stripped 8 bases from V and 5 bases from J, with 18 bases between. Germline V gene data show CDR1 as SQVTM and CDR2 as ANQGSEA. The CDR3 here is CSSRRGTEETQYF. For the CDR3, the DNA is TGCAGCAGCCGTCGAGGGACTGAGGAGACCCAGTACTTC.

This clone appeared once. Mismatch with germline at one junction end may stem from a read error. J is TRBJ1-4 and V is TRBV28; 7 nucleotides line up with TRBD1. CDR1 and CDR2 from the germline V gene are MDHEN and SYDVKM. This CDR3 spans 14 amino acids. The CDR3 here is CASSPRTGLKPIPF. The CDR3 nucleotides read TGTGCCAGCAGTCCGAGGACAGGTTTGAAGCCTATCCCCTTT.

This clone was seen a single time. The V and J genes are TRBV5-6 and TRBJ2-5; 8 nucleotides line up with TRBD1. The CDR3 runs to 15 residues. Losses at the gene ends were 4 bases for V and 4 bases for J; bases not matched to a gene: 9. Germline V gene lookup returns CDR1 SGHDT and CDR2 YYEEEE. The CDR3 protein is CASSKSTGGGETQYF. CDR3 coding DNA: TGTGCCAGCAGCAAGTCAACAGGGGGAGGAGAGACCCAGTACTTC. Full variable domain (missing parts from reference TRBV5-6 and TRBJ2-5): DAGVTQSPTHLIKTRGQQVTLRCSPKSGHDTVSWYQQALGQGPQFIFQYYEEEERQRGNFPDRFSGHQFPNYSSELNVNALLLGDSALYLCASSKSTGGGETQYFGPGTRLLVL.

The chain uses TRBV18 and TRBJ2-7; possible D gene TRBD1, 6 bases. The CDR3 consists of 15 residues. Germline values: CDR1 KGHSH, CDR2 LQKENI. V dropped 6 bases and J dropped 3 bases, with 18 bases sitting between them. The CDR3 DNA reads TGTGCCAGCTCGCCGGGCCGGAAGGGGGACTACGAGCAGTACTTC. Amino acids: CASSPGRKGDYEQYF.

The rearrangement uses TRBV3-1 (or the pseudogene TRBV3-2) and TRBJ2-7, with TRBD2 matching 9 bases. V dropped 6 bases and J dropped 7; count of bases not matched to a gene: 13. Germline V gene sequence: CDR1 LGHDT, CDR2 YNNKEL (reference sequence). This CDR3 has 15 residues. The CDR3 region has the DNA TGTGCCAGCAGTTCTAGCGGGGCCCATTCTAGAGAGCAGTACTTC. This gives the protein CASSSSGAHSREQYF.

The chain links TRBV4-2 to TRBJ2-3; D gene ambiguous. The CDR3 is 16 amino acids. Germline-derived CDR1 and CDR2 are LGHNA and YNFKEQ. With 1 base removed from V and 2 bases from J, the gap between germline ends came to 13 bases. The CDR3 sequence is CASSQVGGAFTDTQYF. The CDR3 DNA sequence: TGTGCCAGCAGCCAAGTAGGCGGAGCATTCACAGATACGCAGTATTTT.

This clone showed up just a few times. At one of its ends the junction is not consistent with the germline gene, which may arise from a read error. This rearrangement joins TRBV5-1 to TRBJ2-5; 10 bases are shared with TRBD2. Germline V CDR1 and CDR2: SGHRS, YFSETQ. CDR3 length: 16 amino acids. CDR3 region: CASSLGLAGVRETQYF. The CDR3 DNA reads TGCGCCAGCAGTTTGGGGCTAGCGGGAGTAAGGGAGACCCAGTACTTC.

This clone was seen a handful of times. The rearrangement links TRBV12-3 or TRBV12-4 to TRBJ2-1, with 8 bases lining up with TRBD2. The CDR3 sequence is 13 residues long. Trimming took 5 bases from V and 10 from J; bases not matched to a gene: 7. The CDR3 bases are TGTGCCAGCAGTCCCCAGCGGGGGCGGGAGCAGTTCTTC. Protein product: CASSPQRGREQFF.